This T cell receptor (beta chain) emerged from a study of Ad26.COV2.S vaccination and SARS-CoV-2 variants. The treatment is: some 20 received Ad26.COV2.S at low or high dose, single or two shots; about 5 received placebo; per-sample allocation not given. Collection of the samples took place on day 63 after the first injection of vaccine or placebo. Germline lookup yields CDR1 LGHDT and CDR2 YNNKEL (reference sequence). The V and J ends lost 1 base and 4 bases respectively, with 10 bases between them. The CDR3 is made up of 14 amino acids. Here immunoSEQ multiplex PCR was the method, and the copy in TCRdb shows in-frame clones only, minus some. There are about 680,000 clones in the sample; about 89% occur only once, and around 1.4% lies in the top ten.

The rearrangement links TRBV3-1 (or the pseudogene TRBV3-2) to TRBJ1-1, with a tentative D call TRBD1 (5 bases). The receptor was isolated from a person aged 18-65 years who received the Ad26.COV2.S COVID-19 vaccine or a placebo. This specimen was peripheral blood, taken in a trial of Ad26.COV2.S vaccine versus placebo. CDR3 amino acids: CASSQVGVGTEAFF. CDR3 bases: TGTGCCAGCAGCCAAGTAGGGGTAGGCACTGAAGCTTTCTTT.